This TCR beta chain derives from a study of T cell repertoires in cytomegalovirus infection. Turning to the study itself: Matching HLA type and CMV infection were both indicated by public TCR beta signatures.

This clonotype was recorded at least ten times. Its antigen is currently unknown. V lost 8 bases, J lost 11 bases, and 18 bases lay in between. Germline V gives CDR1 MDHEN, CDR2 SYDVKM. CDR3 length: 12 residues. TCRdb itself ran the reads through MiXCR, one entry per CDR3 protein. Among about 130,000 distinct CDR3 sequences listed, about 10% were seen once. Broader study findings: Across the ex vivo response, the dominant clonotypes were HLA-C-restricted CMV-specific TCR beta clonotypes. The study identified carriers of CMV plus the relevant HLA from cumulative public TCR beta family frequency.

V is TRBV28 and J is TRBJ1-1, with D perhaps TRBD1 (5 bases). Specimen: PBMCs. This receptor was obtained from a human donor in good health (CMV status not recorded). Some clones in this sample may be carry-over from other donors' samples. CDR3 loop: CASDQGAGNAFF. The CDR3 DNA is TGTGCCAGCGATCAGGGAGCGGGTAATGCTTTCTTT.